The 5 T cell receptor beta chains in this list originate from one sample, sequenced in a study of vaccination effects on CD4 cells after COVID-19. Profiled with immunoSEQ multiplex PCR; TCRdb holds only in-frame clones, not every one. The sample yields 45,000 to 60,000 clones, about three quarters seen once. Subsequent to ten to eleven days of culture, CD4+ T cells were isolated. Their antigens remain unidentified. The sample was CD4+ T cells from PBMCs cultured without peptide, taken before COVID-19 vaccination. Receptors originate from a human donor who had a prior SARS-CoV-2 infection.

The CDR3 region is CASSLGLAGGSQFF. The DNA of the CDR3 is TGCGCCAGCAGCTTGGGACTAGCGGGAGGTTCTCAGTTCTTC. V gene TRBV5-1 combines with J gene TRBJ2-1; 13 positions agree with TRBD2. The CDR3 sequence is 14 residues long. CDR1 SGHRS and CDR2 YFSETQ come from the germline V gene. J was trimmed by 13 bases and V by 0 bases; bases with no gene match: 4.

V gene TRBV3-1 (or the pseudogene TRBV3-2) combines with J gene TRBJ1-3; 7 positions match TRBD1. This CDR3 comprises 14 residues. J gave up 1 base and V 6 bases, and 3 bases lay outside the gene matches. Germline lookup yields CDR1 LGHDT and CDR2 YNNKEL (reference sequence). The CDR3 is CASSGTDSGNTIYF. The CDR3 DNA is TGTGCCAGCAGTGGGACAGATTCTGGAAACACCATATATTTT.

The V gene is TRBV7-3, the J gene TRBJ2-2; 8 bases agree with TRBD2. The V and J ends lost 5 bases and 6 bases, in that order; junction bases with no gene match: 11. Germline loops: CDR1 SGHTA, CDR2 FQGTGA. This CDR3 comprises 16 residues. The CDR3: CASSAASGGAAGELFF. Written as DNA, the CDR3 is TGTGCCAGCAGCGCGGCATCCGGGGGGGCCGCCGGGGAGCTGTTTTTT.

This sequence joins TRBV30 and TRBJ1-2; perhaps TRBD1 as D (5 bases). The germline gives CDR1 GTSNPN, CDR2 SVGIG (reference sequence). The CDR3 covers 13 residues. The V and J ends lost 5 bases and 5 bases respectively, with 15 bases between them. CDR3 bases: TGTGCCTGGGGACGGGACCGTCCGTATGGCTACACCTTC. It codes for CAWGRDRPYGYTF.

CDR3 DNA: TGTGCCAGCAGCCAAGCGGGTCCCCTGGACAGGGGGGGCACATATGGCTACACCTTC. Translated: CASSQAGPLDRGGTYGYTF. The V call is TRBV4-2, the J call TRBJ1-2; 10 nucleotides line up with TRBD1. This CDR3 contains 19 residues. Germline CDR1 LGHNA, CDR2 YNFKEQ. V gave up 1 base and J gave up 5 bases; unmatched junction bases: 16.